The rows below give T cell receptor beta chains drawn from one sample of a study of technical replicates of blood from several donors. Repertoires were generated with immunoSEQ multiplex PCR, while TCRdb's copy carries only in-frame clones and drops some. The sample lists some 60,000 clones, around 96% occurring once. Sequencing was done on a sample of PBMCs. The receptors derive from a human donor in good health. Some clones in this sample may be carry-over from other donors' samples. Each CDR3 is given with its conserved first and last residue. The D gene is left open where the match is weak. For some rows the clone size is stated as once, few or many, or as a class when expanded; others skip it.

D gene: NA; V gene: TRBV7-6; J gene: TRBJ1-3; clone size: NA; CDR3 protein: CASSLVGGSAGNTIYF; CDR3 DNA: TGTGCCAGCAGCTTGGTTGGGGGGTCGGCTGGAAACACCATATATTTT
D gene: NA; V gene: TRBV10-1; J gene: TRBJ2-3; clone size: NA; CDR3 protein: CASSEGRFGANTQYF; CDR3 DNA: TGCGCCAGCAGTGAGGGCCGCTTTGGGGCGAATACGCAGTATTTT
D gene: TRBD1; V gene: TRBV7-9; J gene: TRBJ2-2; clone size: NA; CDR3 protein: CASSLPPTGADKNTGELFF; CDR3 DNA: TGTGCCAGCAGCTTACCCCCAACAGGGGCAGATAAAAACACCGGGGAGCTGTTTTTT
D gene: TRBD1; V gene: TRBV15; J gene: TRBJ1-2; clone size: NA; CDR3 protein: CATSQGQGALGYLEVDGYTF; CDR3 DNA: TGTGCCACCAGCCAAGGACAGGGGGCGCTGGGATATCTAGAGGTAGATGGCTACACCTTC
D gene: NA; V gene: TRBV5-1; J gene: TRBJ1-2; clone size: NA; CDR3 protein: CASSFEGVLPLYGYTF; CDR3 DNA: TGCGCCAGCAGCTTTGAAGGGGTCTTACCCCTCTATGGCTACACCTTC
D gene: TRBD2; V gene: TRBV6-1; J gene: TRBJ2-1; clone size: NA; CDR3 protein: CASSDSGGRAGEQFF; CDR3 DNA: TGTGCCAGCAGTGACAGTGGCGGGAGGGCAGGTGAGCAGTTCTTC
D gene: NA; V gene: TRBV25-1; J gene: TRBJ1-5; clone size: NA; CDR3 protein: CASSAGMFNQPQHF; CDR3 DNA: TGTGCCAGCAGTGCGGGGATGTTTAATCAGCCCCAGCATTTT
D gene: NA; V gene: TRBV19; J gene: TRBJ1-2; clone size: once; CDR3 protein: CASSIGTNLYGYTF; CDR3 DNA: TGTGCCAGTAGTATCGGGACTAACCTTTATGGCTACACCTTC
D gene: NA; V gene: TRBV4-1; J gene: TRBJ1-5; clone size: NA; CDR3 protein: CASGPGLYSNQPQHF; CDR3 DNA: TGCGCCAGCGGTCCAGGGCTATATAGCAATCAGCCCCAGCATTTT
D gene: TRBD2; V gene: TRBV5-5; J gene: TRBJ2-5; clone size: NA; CDR3 protein: CASSILAGGKETQYF; CDR3 DNA: TGTGCCAGCAGCATACTAGCGGGGGGCAAAGAGACCCAGTACTTC
D gene: NA; V gene: TRBV5-4; J gene: TRBJ2-3; clone size: NA; CDR3 protein: CASSLYGDTQYF; CDR3 DNA: TGTGCCAGCAGCTTGTACGGGGATACGCAGTATTTT
D gene: NA; V gene: TRBV29-1; J gene: TRBJ2-7; clone size: NA; CDR3 protein: CSVVRGYEQYF; CDR3 DNA: TGCAGCGTTGTTCGGGGTTACGAGCAGTACTTC
D gene: NA; V gene: TRBV6-1; J gene: TRBJ1-6; clone size: NA; CDR3 protein: CASKQLSSYNSPLHF; CDR3 DNA: TGTGCCAGCAAACAGCTTAGCTCCTATAATTCACCCCTCCACTTT
D gene: NA; V gene: TRBV5-1; J gene: TRBJ2-1; clone size: NA; CDR3 protein: CASSQDSYNEQFF; CDR3 DNA: TGCGCCAGCAGCCAAGACAGCTACAATGAGCAGTTCTTC
D gene: TRBD1; V gene: TRBV13; J gene: TRBJ2-1; clone size: NA; CDR3 protein: CASSRTGQLYNEQFF; CDR3 DNA: TGTGCCAGCAGCCGTACGGGACAGCTTTACAATGAGCAGTTCTTC
D gene: TRBD1; V gene: TRBV5-1; J gene: TRBJ2-7; clone size: NA; CDR3 protein: CASSPETGASYEQYF; CDR3 DNA: TGCGCCAGCAGCCCCGAGACAGGGGCCTCATACGAGCAGTACTTC
D gene: TRBD2; V gene: TRBV7-2; J gene: TRBJ2-7; clone size: NA; CDR3 protein: CASSQLAGGHSYEQYF; CDR3 DNA: TGTGCCAGCAGCCAACTAGCGGGGGGTCACTCCTACGAGCAGTACTTC
D gene: TRBD2; V gene: TRBV11-1; J gene: TRBJ2-6; clone size: once; CDR3 protein: CASSLAGAGGANVLTF; CDR3 DNA: TGTGCCAGCAGCTTAGCGGGAGCGGGGGGGGCCAACGTCCTGACTTTC
D gene: TRBD1; V gene: TRBV14; J gene: TRBJ1-4; clone size: NA; CDR3 protein: CASSHTGEHRKLFF; CDR3 DNA: TGTGCCAGCAGCCATACAGGGGAACACCGAAAACTGTTTTTT
D gene: TRBD2; V gene: TRBV5-1; J gene: TRBJ2-3; clone size: once; CDR3 protein: CASSLVGLAGSTDTQYF; CDR3 DNA: TGCGCCAGCAGCTTGGTTGGCCTAGCGGGATCCACAGATACGCAGTATTTT
D gene: TRBD1; V gene: TRBV2; J gene: TRBJ1-1; clone size: NA; CDR3 protein: CASRAQGGSEAFF; CDR3 DNA: TGTGCCAGCCGAGCACAGGGGGGATCTGAAGCTTTCTTT
D gene: NA; V gene: TRBV27; J gene: TRBJ2-5; clone size: few; CDR3 protein: CASSRLSAGETQYF; CDR3 DNA: TGTGCCAGCAGCCGATTGTCCGCCGGGGAGACCCAGTACTTC
D gene: TRBD2; V gene: TRBV5-1; J gene: TRBJ2-7; clone size: NA; CDR3 protein: CASSPGLAGTANTYEQYF; CDR3 DNA: TGCGCCAGCAGCCCGGGACTAGCGGGCACCGCGAATACCTACGAGCAGTACTTC
D gene: NA; V gene: TRBV14; J gene: TRBJ2-1; clone size: NA; CDR3 protein: CASSQVFSGSYNEQFF; CDR3 DNA: TGTGCCAGCAGCCAAGTTTTTTCGGGTTCGTACAATGAGCAGTTCTTC
D gene: TRBD2; V gene: TRBV7-3; J gene: TRBJ2-7; clone size: once; CDR3 protein: CASSPRVSGSFNEQYF; CDR3 DNA: TGTGCCAGCAGCCCCCGGGTTAGCGGGAGTTTCAACGAGCAGTACTTC
D gene: TRBD2; V gene: TRBV5-1; J gene: TRBJ2-1; clone size: once; CDR3 protein: CASSGALAGGGYNEQFF; CDR3 DNA: TGCGCCAGCAGCGGAGCGTTAGCGGGAGGAGGGTACAATGAGCAGTTCTTC
D gene: TRBD2; V gene: TRBV7-2; J gene: TRBJ2-3; clone size: NA; CDR3 protein: CASSLDGGGGGDTQYF; CDR3 DNA: TGTGCCAGCAGCTTAGACGGCGGGGGAGGCGGGGATACGCAGTATTTT
D gene: TRBD1; V gene: TRBV2; J gene: TRBJ1-3; clone size: once; CDR3 protein: CASSGDRGADTIYF; CDR3 DNA: TGTGCCAGCAGTGGGGACAGGGGGGCGGACACCATATATTTT
D gene: TRBD1; V gene: TRBV2; J gene: TRBJ2-7; clone size: NA; CDR3 protein: CASRRQGAPTYEQYF; CDR3 DNA: TGTGCCAGCCGCAGACAGGGGGCCCCCACCTACGAGCAGTACTTC
D gene: NA; V gene: TRBV10-3; J gene: TRBJ1-2; clone size: NA; CDR3 protein: CAISGGRVAYGYTF; CDR3 DNA: TGTGCCATCAGTGGAGGCAGGGTCGCCTATGGCTACACCTTC
D gene: NA; V gene: TRBV7-2; J gene: TRBJ1-1; clone size: NA; CDR3 protein: CASSPYLATEAFF; CDR3 DNA: TGTGCCAGCAGCCCTTATTTGGCTACTGAAGCTTTCTTT
D gene: TRBD1; V gene: TRBV6-5; J gene: TRBJ1-2; clone size: once; CDR3 protein: CASRSGTGYGYTF; CDR3 DNA: TGTGCCAGCAGATCCGGGACAGGGTATGGCTACACCTTC
D gene: NA; V gene: TRBV4-1; J gene: TRBJ2-3; clone size: NA; CDR3 protein: CASRTSSDTQYF; CDR3 DNA: TGCGCCAGCAGAACTAGTTCAGATACGCAGTATTTT
D gene: NA; V gene: TRBV5-8; J gene: TRBJ1-1; clone size: few; CDR3 protein: CASSLIAGTEAFF; CDR3 DNA: TGTGCCAGCAGCTTAATTGCAGGGACTGAAGCTTTCTTT
D gene: TRBD2; V gene: TRBV6-6; J gene: TRBJ2-7; clone size: NA; CDR3 protein: CASRFTGTSPEQYF; CDR3 DNA: TGTGCCAGCAGGTTTACCGGGACTAGTCCCGAGCAGTACTTC
D gene: TRBD1; V gene: TRBV15; J gene: TRBJ1-5; clone size: NA; CDR3 protein: CATTGQGGQPQHF; CDR3 DNA: TGTGCCACCACGGGACAGGGCGGTCAGCCCCAGCATTTT
D gene: NA; V gene: TRBV6-1; J gene: TRBJ1-3; clone size: NA; CDR3 protein: CASSAGEGGNTIYF; CDR3 DNA: TGTGCCAGCAGTGCAGGGGAAGGAGGAAACACCATATATTTT
D gene: TRBD2; V gene: TRBV6-1; J gene: TRBJ2-3; clone size: NA; CDR3 protein: CASSERPSGTYTDTQYF; CDR3 DNA: TGTGCCAGCAGTGAACGACCAAGCGGGACCTACACAGATACGCAGTATTTT
D gene: TRBD2; V gene: TRBV7-9; J gene: TRBJ2-1; clone size: NA; CDR3 protein: CASSPQAASGSDEQFF; CDR3 DNA: TGTGCCAGCAGCCCCCAGGCGGCTAGCGGGAGCGATGAGCAGTTCTTC
D gene: TRBD2; V gene: TRBV6-5; J gene: TRBJ2-2; clone size: NA; CDR3 protein: CASSSGTSRTGELFF; CDR3 DNA: TGTGCCAGCAGTTCCGGGACTAGCAGAACCGGGGAGCTGTTTTTT
D gene: TRBD1; V gene: TRBV2; J gene: TRBJ2-1; clone size: NA; CDR3 protein: CASRGTAYNEQFF; CDR3 DNA: TGTGCCAGCAGGGGGACAGCGTACAATGAGCAGTTCTTC
D gene: TRBD1; V gene: TRBV27; J gene: TRBJ1-2; clone size: NA; CDR3 protein: CASSIGQDSSYGYTF; CDR3 DNA: TGTGCCAGCAGTATAGGACAGGACAGCTCCTATGGCTACACCTTC
D gene: NA; V gene: TRBV19; J gene: TRBJ1-2; clone size: NA; CDR3 protein: CASSAAERANYGYTF; CDR3 DNA: TGTGCCAGTAGTGCGGCGGAAAGAGCTAACTATGGCTACACCTTC
D gene: NA; V gene: TRBV5-5; J gene: TRBJ1-1; clone size: once; CDR3 protein: CASSIHPADMEAFF; CDR3 DNA: TGTGCCAGCAGCATACACCCTGCGGATATGGAAGCTTTCTTT
D gene: NA; V gene: TRBV10-3; J gene: TRBJ1-6; clone size: NA; CDR3 protein: CAIRDWNSPLHF; CDR3 DNA: TGTGCCATCAGGGACTGGAATTCACCCCTCCACTTT
D gene: TRBD2; V gene: TRBV11-2; J gene: TRBJ2-5; clone size: NA; CDR3 protein: CASREAGGAETQYF; CDR3 DNA: TGTGCCAGCAGGGAAGCGGGAGGGGCAGAGACCCAGTACTTC
D gene: TRBD2; V gene: TRBV9; J gene: TRBJ2-5; clone size: NA; CDR3 protein: CASSVGLAGGTQYF; CDR3 DNA: TGTGCCAGCAGCGTAGGTCTAGCGGGAGGGACCCAGTACTTC
D gene: TRBD1; V gene: TRBV5-4; J gene: TRBJ1-1; clone size: once; CDR3 protein: CASRKQGANTEAFF; CDR3 DNA: TGTGCCAGCAGGAAACAGGGGGCGAACACTGAAGCTTTCTTT
D gene: TRBD2; V gene: TRBV30; J gene: TRBJ2-3; clone size: NA; CDR3 protein: CASLAGGTDTQYF; CDR3 DNA: TGTGCCAGTTTGGCGGGAGGTACAGATACGCAGTATTTT
D gene: NA; V gene: TRBV18; J gene: TRBJ1-5; clone size: few; CDR3 protein: CASSPPGGVDQPQHF; CDR3 DNA: TGTGCCAGCTCACCCCCAGGAGGGGTAGATCAGCCCCAGCATTTT
D gene: TRBD2; V gene: TRBV7-9; J gene: TRBJ2-7; clone size: NA; CDR3 protein: CASSSGRAGEQYF; CDR3 DNA: TGTGCCAGCAGCTCCGGGAGGGCGGGAGAGCAGTACTTC
D gene: TRBD2; V gene: TRBV7-9; J gene: TRBJ2-5; clone size: once; CDR3 protein: CASSSRGGGEQETQYF; CDR3 DNA: TGTGCCAGCAGCTCTCGTGGCGGGGGGGAGCAAGAGACCCAGTACTTC